This TCR beta chain derives from a study of metastatic and nonmetastatic thyroid tumors. Study-wide background: Repertoires of blood and of tissue (tumor or nodule) from malignant and benign thyroid patients were compared.

Germline values: CDR1 MNHNS, CDR2 SASEGT. The CDR3 consists of 15 residues. V gave up 7 bases and J gave up 0 bases, with 13 bases separating them. Broader study findings: In both blood and tumor samples, TCR beta diversity was reported significantly higher for malignant than benign nodules.

The sample holds many counts of this clone. Its target is not known. How the authors handled the data: Researchers built a distant-metastasis classifier for papillary thyroid cancer that drew on CDR3 differences across clinicopathological groups. TCRdb recomputed clones from the PCR reads via MiXCR. For this entry, the V and J calls and clone size follow TCRdb and not the study's own pipeline. The repertoire consists of about 93,000 clones, with around 7.8% occurring once and the leading ten covering 8.8%. Patients had received no treatment of any kind before thyroid surgery. This sequence originates from a female donor with papillary thyroid cancer or a benign thyroid nodule (not recorded which). Some clones in this sample may be carry-over from other donors' samples. Sample: blood. The genes are TRBV6-1 and TRBJ2-1; no definite D call. The CDR3 reads CASTTTASSYNEQFF. The CDR3 DNA follows: TGTGCCAGCACCACTACAGCGAGCTCCTACAATGAGCAGTTCTTC.